This record looks at one T cell receptor beta chain sequence and its context. The source of the sample is a study of shared clonotypes between healthy human individuals. TCRdb's copy holds only in-frame clones and misses some; the assay was immunoSEQ multiplex PCR. The sample comprises about 2.2 million clones, about 93% of which are singletons, and around 1.7% rests with the top ten. The naive CD8 subset, CD45RO-negative cells positively selected for CCR7, excluded terminally differentiated effector memory CD45RA+ cells. There are 10 residues in the CDR3. From germline, CDR1 is SQVTM and CDR2 ANQGSEA. The V end lost 2 bases, the J end lost 6 bases, and 4 bases lay between the germline ends.

This sequence was found in a man younger than 30 in good health. Some clones in this sample may be carry-over from other donors' samples. The sequenced sample was naive CD8+ T cells from PBMCs. The V gene is TRBV29-1, the J gene TRBJ1-1; D is unclear. The CDR3 spells CSVEQAEAFF. DNA for the CDR3: TGCAGCGTTGAACAGGCTGAAGCTTTCTTT.